This TCR beta chain appears in the sequencing data of a study of T cell repertoires in cytomegalovirus infection. Study-level results: Cumulative frequency (of public TCR beta family members) identified carriers of CMV plus the relevant HLA.

Only a few counts were recorded for this clonotype. Its antigen remains unknown. Germline V lookup: CDR1 SGHVS, CDR2 FQNEAQ. Between the trimmed V and J ends, which lost 5 bases and 7 bases, there was a span of 27 bases. The CDR3 runs 18 residues. TCRdb redid the calling of the reads with MiXCR, one entry per CDR3 protein. The repertoire includes under 500,000 distinct CDR3 sequences, about 42% of them detected once, and 40% to 50% sits in the top ten. The chain joins TRBV7-8 to TRBJ2-1; possible D gene TRBD2, 6 bases. The sample consisted of cultured PBMCs, taken from culture after CMV antigen stimulation. This clonotype was sampled from a human donor in good health (CMV status not recorded). Some clones in this sample may be carry-over from other donors' samples. The CDR3 region has the DNA TGTGCCAGCAGCCCCTTGGGGCTAGCGCGACCCGGTGGAAATGAGCAGTTCTTC. Protein sequence: CASSPLGLARPGGNEQFF. Variable domain in full (rest from reference TRBV7-8 and TRBJ2-1): GAGVSQSPRYKVAKRGQDVALRCDPISGHVSLFWYQQALGQGPEFLTYFQNEAQLDKSGLPSDRFFAERPEGSVSTLKIQRTQQEDSAVYLCASSPLGLARPGGNEQFFGPGTRLTVL.